This passage covers 9 T cell receptor beta chains from one sample sequenced in a study of breast tumors, draining lymph nodes, adjacent tissues. TCRdb fed the multiplex PCR reads into MiXCR, producing one record per CDR3 protein. The table shows about 230,000 distinct CDR3 sequences, with 32% occurring only once. The lymph nodes were axillary draining lymph nodes from breast cancer patients. The sequencing input was axillary lymph node tissue. These receptors all stem from a female donor with breast cancer. Some clones in this sample may be carry-over from other donors' samples.

This clonotype showed up many times. V is TRBV20-1 and J is TRBJ2-3, with 7 bases aligning to TRBD2. The J segment lost 4 bases and the V segment lost 4 bases, leaving 11 bases of the junction unmatched. Germline V gene data show CDR1 as DFQATT and CDR2 as SNEGSKA (reference sequence). This CDR3 has 15 residues. In nucleotides, the CDR3 is TGCAGTGCTACCCAGACTAGCCCCGGCGCAGATACGCAGTATTTT. Translation: CSATQTSPGADTQYF.

This clonotype has ten or more counts. The V gene is TRBV6-5, the J gene TRBJ1-3; D gene uncertain. Trimming cost V 0 bases and J 3 bases, with 6 bases left between them. This CDR3 contains 14 residues. CDR1 MNHEY and CDR2 SVGAGI come from the germline V gene. Here the CDR3 reads CASSYSRYGNTIYF. DNA of the CDR3: TGTGCCAGCAGTTACTCGCGCTATGGAAACACCATATATTTT.

V is TRBV12-3 or TRBV12-4 and J is TRBJ2-3; either TRBD1 or TRBD2 may fit D (6 bases each). V lost 6 bases and J lost 9, with 16 bases in between. The CDR3 is made up of 13 amino acids. CDR3 protein: CASRVLLGGTQYF. CDR3 DNA: TGTGCCAGCAGAGTACTTCTAGGGGGGACGCAGTATTTT.

At least ten counts were recorded for this clonotype. The chain couples TRBV20-1 to TRBJ2-1; D is perhaps TRBD1 (6 bases). Germline V gene sequence: CDR1 DFQATT, CDR2 SNEGSKA (reference sequence). V lost 1 base to trimming and J lost 5 bases, with 12 bases between them. The CDR3 contains 14 residues. CDR3 DNA sequence: TGCAGTGCTAGAGGGGGGACACTTCACAATGAGCAGTTCTTC. Amino acids: CSARGGTLHNEQFF.

The chain joins TRBV18 to TRBJ2-1; D remains ambiguous. Trimming left V 4 bases short and J 7 bases short, with 14 bases between. CDR3 length: 14 amino acids. Germline V gene lookup returns CDR1 KGHSH and CDR2 LQKENI. The CDR3: CASSQDQFFNEQFF. CDR3 DNA sequence: TGTGCCAGCTCACAGGACCAGTTTTTTAATGAGCAGTTCTTC.

This clonotype was counted ten times or more. The chain joins TRBV20-1 to TRBJ2-7; D gene uncertain. V was pared by 0 bases and J by 2 bases, with 11 bases between. Germline V gives CDR1 DFQATT, CDR2 SNEGSKA (reference sequence). This CDR3 spans 14 amino acids. The DNA of the CDR3 is TGCAGTGCTAGAGATCTCGTGAGAGCCTACGAGCAGTACTTC. Translation: CSARDLVRAYEQYF.

The table lists this clonotype with many counts. J is TRBJ2-7 and V is TRBV5-4; 7 nucleotides align to TRBD1. This CDR3 region has 15 residues. Looked up from germline, CDR1 is SGHNT and CDR2 is YYREEE (reference sequence). V lost 3 bases and J lost 0; bases outside the gene matches: 6. The CDR3 protein is CASSSPGQTSYEQYF. The CDR3 DNA reads as TGTGCCAGCAGCTCGCCGGGACAGACCTCCTACGAGCAGTACTTC. The full variable domain, in which reference TRBV5-4 and TRBJ2-7 provide the parts outside the CDR3, is ETGVTQSPTHLIKTRGQQVTLRCSSQSGHNTVSWYQQALGQGPQFIFQYYREEENGRGNFPPRFSGLQFPNYSSELNVNALELDDSALYLCASSSPGQTSYEQYFGPGTRLTVT.

In its sample, this clonotype was seen many times. This chain joins TRBV19 and TRBJ1-5; a possible D gene is TRBD1 (6 bases). CDR3 length equals 15 residues. Germline CDR1 reads LNHDA; CDR2 reads SQIVND (reference sequence). The ends were cut back, 4 bases at V and 4 bases at J, with 14 bases in the middle. As DNA, the CDR3 is TGTGCCAGTAGTACGGACAGCCAAGGGAATCAGCCCCAGCATTTT. This encodes CASSTDSQGNQPQHF.

This clonotype was seen repeatedly, ten times or more. This rearrangement joins TRBV5-4 to TRBJ2-1; no firm D call. This CDR3 comprises 12 residues. Germline lookup yields CDR1 SGHNT and CDR2 YYREEE (reference sequence). V was cut by 3 bases and J by 7 bases, with 8 bases left in between. As DNA, the CDR3 is TGTGCCAGCAGCTCAACCAGAAATGAGCAGTTCTTC. It translates to CASSSTRNEQFF.